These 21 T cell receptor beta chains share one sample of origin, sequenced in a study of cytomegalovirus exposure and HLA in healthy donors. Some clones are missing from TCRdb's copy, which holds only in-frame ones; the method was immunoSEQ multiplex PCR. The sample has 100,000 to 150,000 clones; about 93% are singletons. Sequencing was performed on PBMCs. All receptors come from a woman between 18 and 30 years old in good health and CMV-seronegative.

The DNA for the CDR3 is TGCGCCAGCAGCCAAGGGTTGGCCGGGACAGGGGTTAATGAAAAACTGTTTTTT. Residues: CASSQGLAGTGVNEKLFF. This rearrangement joins TRBV4-1 to TRBJ1-4; 10 nucleotides align to TRBD1. Per germline, CDR1 MGHRA and CDR2 YSYEKL. The CDR3 sequence is 18 residues long. Unmatched junction bases numbered 9, after V lost 1 base and J lost 4 bases.

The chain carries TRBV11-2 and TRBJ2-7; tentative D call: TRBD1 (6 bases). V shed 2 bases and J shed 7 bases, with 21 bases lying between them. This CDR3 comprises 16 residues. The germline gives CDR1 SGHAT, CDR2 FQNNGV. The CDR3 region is CASSLNFPTGVREQYF. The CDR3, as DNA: TGTGCCAGCAGCTTAAATTTCCCGACAGGCGTGCGGGAGCAGTACTTC.

DNA for the CDR3: TGCGCCAGCAGCTTGCGAACTAGCGGGAGGGCGGAAGATACGCAGTATTTT. Protein product: CASSLRTSGRAEDTQYF. The chain employs TRBV5-1 and TRBJ2-3; TRBD2 matches 13 bases. The CDR3 has 17 residues. The V gene's germline CDR1 is SGHRS and CDR2 YFSETQ. V lost 1 base to trimming and J lost 5 bases; unmatched junction nucleotides: 7.

The CDR3 spells CASSGGLGLNTGELFF. CDR3 DNA: TGTGCCAGCAGCGGGGGACTAGGCCTCAACACCGGGGAGCTGTTTTTT. This chain connects TRBV9 to TRBJ2-2; TRBD2 agrees at 8 bases. Germline V gene sequence: CDR1 SGDLS, CDR2 YYNGEE. Germline trimming cut 3 bases from V and 2 bases from J; bases unmatched to any gene: 6. This CDR3 region has 16 residues.

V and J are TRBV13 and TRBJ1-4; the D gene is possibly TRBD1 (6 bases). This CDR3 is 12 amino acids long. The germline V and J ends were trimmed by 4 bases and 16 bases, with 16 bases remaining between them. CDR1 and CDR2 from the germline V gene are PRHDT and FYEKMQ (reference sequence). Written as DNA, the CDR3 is TGTGCCAGCAGCTCCCGGGACAAAGTACCGTTTTTT. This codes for CASSSRDKVPFF.

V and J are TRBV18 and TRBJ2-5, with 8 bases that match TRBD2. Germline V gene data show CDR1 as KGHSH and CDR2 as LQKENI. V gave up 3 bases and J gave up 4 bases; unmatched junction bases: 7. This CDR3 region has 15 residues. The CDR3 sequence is CASSPLERGGETQYF. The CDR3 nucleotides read TGTGCCAGCTCACCTCTAGAACGGGGGGGAGAGACCCAGTACTTC.

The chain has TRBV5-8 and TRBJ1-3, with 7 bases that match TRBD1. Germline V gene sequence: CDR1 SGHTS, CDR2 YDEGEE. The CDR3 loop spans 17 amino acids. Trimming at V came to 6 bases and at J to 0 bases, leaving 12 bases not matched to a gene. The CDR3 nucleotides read TGTGCCAGCAACGATCCTTCCAGGGGGTTCTCTGGAAACACCATATATTTT. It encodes CASNDPSRGFSGNTIYF.

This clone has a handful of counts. The CDR3 region is CASRDTGWEKLFF. CDR3 sequence (DNA): TGTGCCAGCAGGGATACAGGGTGGGAAAAACTGTTTTTT. V and J are TRBV2 and TRBJ1-4, with D possibly being TRBD1 (6 bases). This CDR3 region has 13 residues. V lost 6 bases and J 8 bases, leaving 13 bases between the germline ends. Germline CDR1 is SNHLY and CDR2 is FYNNEI.

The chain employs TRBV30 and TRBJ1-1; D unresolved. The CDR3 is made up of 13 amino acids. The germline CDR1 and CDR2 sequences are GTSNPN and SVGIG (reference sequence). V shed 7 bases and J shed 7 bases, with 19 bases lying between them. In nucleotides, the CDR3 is TGTGCCTTCGAATATGGAGGTTGGAGTGAAGCTTTCTTT. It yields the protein CAFEYGGWSEAFF.

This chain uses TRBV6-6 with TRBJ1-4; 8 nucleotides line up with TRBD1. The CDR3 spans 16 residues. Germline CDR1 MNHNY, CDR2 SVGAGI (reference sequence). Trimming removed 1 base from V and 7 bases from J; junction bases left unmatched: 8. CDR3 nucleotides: TGTGCCAGCAGTTACTTCCAGGACAGGGAGTCTGAAAAACTGTTTTTT. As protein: CASSYFQDRESEKLFF.

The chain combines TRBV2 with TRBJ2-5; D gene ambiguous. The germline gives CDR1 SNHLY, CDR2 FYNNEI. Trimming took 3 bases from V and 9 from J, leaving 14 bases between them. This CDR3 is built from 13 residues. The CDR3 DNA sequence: TGTGCCAGCAGTGACCCTATCTCTGTGGCCCAGTACTTC. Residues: CASSDPISVAQYF.

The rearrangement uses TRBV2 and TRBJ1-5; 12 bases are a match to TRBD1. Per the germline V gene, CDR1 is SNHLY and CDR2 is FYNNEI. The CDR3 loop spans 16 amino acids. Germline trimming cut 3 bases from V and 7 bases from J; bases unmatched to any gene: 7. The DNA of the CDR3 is TGTGCCAGCAGTGAGTCGGGACAGGGGGCAAGACAGCCCCAGCATTTT. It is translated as CASSESGQGARQPQHF.

The CDR3 DNA is TGTGCCAGCAGTTTGTCTGTCGACAGTTATGGCTACACCTTC. It is translated as CASSLSVDSYGYTF. J is TRBJ1-2 and V is TRBV28; weak D call: TRBD1 (5 bases). The V end was cut by 3 bases, the J end by 5 bases, with 13 bases between. CDR3 size: 14 residues. Germline lookup yields CDR1 MDHEN and CDR2 SYDVKM.

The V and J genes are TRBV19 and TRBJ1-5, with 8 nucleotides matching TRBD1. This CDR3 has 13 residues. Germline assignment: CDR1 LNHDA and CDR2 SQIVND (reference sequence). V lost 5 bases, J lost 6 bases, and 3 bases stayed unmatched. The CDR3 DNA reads TGTGCCAGTAGTGTGGACAGGGCTCAGCCCCAGCATTTT. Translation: CASSVDRAQPQHF.

The CDR3 DNA reads as TGTGCCAGCAGTGATTCTAGCGGGGGGGCTCCTCAGTTCTTC. The encoded protein is CASSDSSGGAPQFF. The chain is built from TRBV6-4 and TRBJ2-1; 12 positions match TRBD2. V was clipped by 3 bases and J by 13 bases; unmatched bases: 7. Germline V gene lookup returns CDR1 MRHNA and CDR2 SNTAGT. The CDR3 has 14 residues.

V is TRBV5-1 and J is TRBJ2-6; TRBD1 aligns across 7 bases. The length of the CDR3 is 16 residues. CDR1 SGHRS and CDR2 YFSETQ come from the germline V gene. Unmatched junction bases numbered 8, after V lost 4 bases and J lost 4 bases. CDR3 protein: CASSPDRQAGANVLTF. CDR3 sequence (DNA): TGCGCCAGCAGCCCGGACAGGCAGGCGGGGGCCAACGTCCTGACTTTC.

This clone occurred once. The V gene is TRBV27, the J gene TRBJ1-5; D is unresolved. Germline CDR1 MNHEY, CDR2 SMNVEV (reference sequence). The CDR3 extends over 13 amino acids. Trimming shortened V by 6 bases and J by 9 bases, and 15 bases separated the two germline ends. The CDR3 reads CASRTDSSGPQHF. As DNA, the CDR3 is TGTGCCAGCAGAACAGATTCCTCCGGGCCCCAGCATTTT.

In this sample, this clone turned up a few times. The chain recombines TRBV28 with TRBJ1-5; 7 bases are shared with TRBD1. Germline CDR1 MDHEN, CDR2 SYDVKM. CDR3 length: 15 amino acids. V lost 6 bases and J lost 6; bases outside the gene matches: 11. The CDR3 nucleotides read TGTGCCAGCAGCCCCCGTGACAGGGATGCTCAGCCCCAGCATTTT. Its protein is CASSPRDRDAQPQHF.

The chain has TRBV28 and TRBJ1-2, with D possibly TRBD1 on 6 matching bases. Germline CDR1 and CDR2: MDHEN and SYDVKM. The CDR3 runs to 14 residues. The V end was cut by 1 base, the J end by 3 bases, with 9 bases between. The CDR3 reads CASSLSGVDYGYTF. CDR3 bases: TGTGCCAGCAGTTTATCAGGGGTCGACTATGGCTACACCTTC.

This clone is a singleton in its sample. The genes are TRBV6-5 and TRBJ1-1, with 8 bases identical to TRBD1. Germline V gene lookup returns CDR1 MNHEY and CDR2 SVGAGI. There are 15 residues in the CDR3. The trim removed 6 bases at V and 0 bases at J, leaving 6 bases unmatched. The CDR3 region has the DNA TGTGCCAGCAGCCCAGACAGGGGTTTGAACACTGAAGCTTTCTTT. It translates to CASSPDRGLNTEAFF.

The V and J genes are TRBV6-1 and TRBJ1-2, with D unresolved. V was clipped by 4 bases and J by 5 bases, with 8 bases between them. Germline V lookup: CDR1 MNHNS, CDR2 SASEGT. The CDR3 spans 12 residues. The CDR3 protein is CASSVGGYGYTF. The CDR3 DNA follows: TGTGCCAGCAGTGTTGGAGGGTATGGCTACACCTTC.